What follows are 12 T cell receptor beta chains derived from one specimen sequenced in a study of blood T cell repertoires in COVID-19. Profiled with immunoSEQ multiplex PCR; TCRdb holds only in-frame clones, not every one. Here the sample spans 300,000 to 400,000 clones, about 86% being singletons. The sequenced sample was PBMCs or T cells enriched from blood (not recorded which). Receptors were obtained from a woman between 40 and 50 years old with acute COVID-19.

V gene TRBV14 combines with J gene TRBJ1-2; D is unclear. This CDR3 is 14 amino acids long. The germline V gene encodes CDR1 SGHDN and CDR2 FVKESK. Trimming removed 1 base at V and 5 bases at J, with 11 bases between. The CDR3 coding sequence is TGTGCCAGCAGCCAAGGAGGAATGATATATGGCTACACCTTC. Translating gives CASSQGGMIYGYTF.

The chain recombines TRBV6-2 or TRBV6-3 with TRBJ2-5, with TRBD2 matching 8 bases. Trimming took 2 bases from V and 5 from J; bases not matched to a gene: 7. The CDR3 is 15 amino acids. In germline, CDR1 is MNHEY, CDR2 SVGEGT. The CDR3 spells CASSYSSGGWETQYF. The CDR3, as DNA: TGTGCCAGCAGTTACAGCAGCGGGGGCTGGGAGACCCAGTACTTC.

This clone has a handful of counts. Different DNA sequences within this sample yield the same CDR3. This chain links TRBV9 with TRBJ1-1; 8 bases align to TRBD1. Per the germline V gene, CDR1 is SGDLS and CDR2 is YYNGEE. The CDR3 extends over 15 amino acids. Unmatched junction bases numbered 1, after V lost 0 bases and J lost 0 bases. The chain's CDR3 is CASSVGDRMNTEAFF. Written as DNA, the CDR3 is TGTGCCAGCAGCGTAGGGGACAGGATGAACACTGAAGCTTTCTTT.

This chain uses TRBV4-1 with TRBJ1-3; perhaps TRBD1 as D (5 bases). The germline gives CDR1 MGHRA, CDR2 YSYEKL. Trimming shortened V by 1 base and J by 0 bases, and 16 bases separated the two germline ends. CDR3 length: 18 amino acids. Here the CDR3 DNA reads TGCGCCAGCAGCCAAGCTTCTCGGGGGTTATCCTCTGGAAACACCATATATTTT. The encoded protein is CASSQASRGLSSGNTIYF.

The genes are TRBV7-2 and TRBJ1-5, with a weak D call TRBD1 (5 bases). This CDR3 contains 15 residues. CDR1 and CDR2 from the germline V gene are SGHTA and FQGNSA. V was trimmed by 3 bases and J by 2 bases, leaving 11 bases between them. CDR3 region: CASSFFQGGNQPQHF. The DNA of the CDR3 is TGTGCCAGCAGCTTCTTCCAGGGTGGCAATCAGCCCCAGCATTTT.

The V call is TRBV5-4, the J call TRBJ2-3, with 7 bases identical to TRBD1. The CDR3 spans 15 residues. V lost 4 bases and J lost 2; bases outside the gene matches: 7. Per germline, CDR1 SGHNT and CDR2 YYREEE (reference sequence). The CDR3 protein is CASSERTGITDTQYF. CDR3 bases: TGTGCCAGCAGCGAAAGGACAGGAATCACAGATACGCAGTATTTT.

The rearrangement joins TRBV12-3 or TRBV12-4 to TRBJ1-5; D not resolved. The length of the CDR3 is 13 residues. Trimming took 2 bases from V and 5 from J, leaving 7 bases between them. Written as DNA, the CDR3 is TGTGCCAGCAGTTTAAGGGAGTATCAGCCCCAGCATTTT. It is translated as CASSLREYQPQHF.

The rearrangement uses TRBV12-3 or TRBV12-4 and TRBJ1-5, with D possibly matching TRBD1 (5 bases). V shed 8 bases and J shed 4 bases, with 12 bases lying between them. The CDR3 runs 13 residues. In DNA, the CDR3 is TGTGCCAGCTGGTCTCGGGGGAATCAGCCCCAGCATTTT. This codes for CASWSRGNQPQHF.

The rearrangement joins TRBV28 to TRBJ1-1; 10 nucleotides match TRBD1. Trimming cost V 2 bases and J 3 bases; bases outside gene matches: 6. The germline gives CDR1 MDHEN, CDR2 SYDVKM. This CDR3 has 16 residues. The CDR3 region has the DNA TGTGCCAGCAGTTTACCTGTGGGGACAGGGGACACTGAAGCTTTCTTT. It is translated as CASSLPVGTGDTEAFF. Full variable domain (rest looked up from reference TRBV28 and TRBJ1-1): DVKVTQSSRYLVKRTGEKVFLECVQDMDHENMFWYRQDPGLGLRLIYFSYDVKMKEKGDIPEGYSVSREKKERFSLILESASTNQTSMYLCASSLPVGTGDTEAFFGQGTRLTVV.

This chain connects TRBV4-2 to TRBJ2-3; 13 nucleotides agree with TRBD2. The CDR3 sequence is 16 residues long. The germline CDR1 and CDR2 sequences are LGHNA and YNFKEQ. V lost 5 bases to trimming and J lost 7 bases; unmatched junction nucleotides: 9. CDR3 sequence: CASSDRTSGSVYTQYF. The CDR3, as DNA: TGTGCCAGCAGCGATCGGACTAGCGGGAGTGTGTATACGCAGTATTTT.

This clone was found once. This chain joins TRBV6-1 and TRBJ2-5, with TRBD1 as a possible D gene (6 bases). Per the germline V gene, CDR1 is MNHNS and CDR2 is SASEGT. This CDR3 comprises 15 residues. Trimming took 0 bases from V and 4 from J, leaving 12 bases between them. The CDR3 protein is CASSEALGRGETQYF. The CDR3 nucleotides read TGTGCCAGCAGTGAAGCCTTGGGCAGGGGAGAGACCCAGTACTTC.

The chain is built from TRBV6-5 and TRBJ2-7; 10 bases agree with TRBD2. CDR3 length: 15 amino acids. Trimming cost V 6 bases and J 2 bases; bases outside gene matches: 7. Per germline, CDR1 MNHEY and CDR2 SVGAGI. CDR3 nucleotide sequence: TGTGCCAGCAGACCTAAAGCGGGAGGGCCCTACGAGCAGTACTTC. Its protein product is CASRPKAGGPYEQYF.